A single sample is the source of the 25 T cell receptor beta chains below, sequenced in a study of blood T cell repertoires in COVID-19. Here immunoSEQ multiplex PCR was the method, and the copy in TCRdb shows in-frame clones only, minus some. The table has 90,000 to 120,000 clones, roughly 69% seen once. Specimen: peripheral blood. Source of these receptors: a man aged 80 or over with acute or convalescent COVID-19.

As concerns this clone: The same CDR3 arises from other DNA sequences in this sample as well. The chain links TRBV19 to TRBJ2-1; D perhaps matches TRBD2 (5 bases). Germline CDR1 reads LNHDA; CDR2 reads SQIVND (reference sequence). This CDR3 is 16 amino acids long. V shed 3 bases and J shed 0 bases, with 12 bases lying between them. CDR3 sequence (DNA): TGTGCCAGTAGTATGCGGCTAGCTTCCTCCTACAATGAGCAGTTCTTC. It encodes CASSMRLASSYNEQFF.

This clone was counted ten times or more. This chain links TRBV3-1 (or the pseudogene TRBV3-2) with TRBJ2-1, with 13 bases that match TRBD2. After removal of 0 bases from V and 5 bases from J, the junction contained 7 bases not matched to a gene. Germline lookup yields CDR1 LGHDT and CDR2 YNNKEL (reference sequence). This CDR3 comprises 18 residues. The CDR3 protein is CASSQELAGGPNHNEQFF. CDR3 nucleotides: TGTGCCAGCAGCCAAGAACTAGCGGGAGGGCCTAACCACAATGAGCAGTTCTTC.

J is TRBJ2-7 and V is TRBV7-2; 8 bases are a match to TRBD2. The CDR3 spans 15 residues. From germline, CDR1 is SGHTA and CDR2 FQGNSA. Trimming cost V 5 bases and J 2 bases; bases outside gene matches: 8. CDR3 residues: CASSHRAGATYEQYF. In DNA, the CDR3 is TGTGCCAGCAGCCACCGAGCGGGGGCCACCTACGAGCAGTACTTC.

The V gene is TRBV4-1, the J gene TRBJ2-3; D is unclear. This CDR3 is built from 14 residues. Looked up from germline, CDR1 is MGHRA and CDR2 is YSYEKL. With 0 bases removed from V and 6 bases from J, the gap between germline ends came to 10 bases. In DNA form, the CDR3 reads TGCGCCAGCAGCCAAGATTGGTGGGCCGATACGCAGTATTTT. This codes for CASSQDWWADTQYF.

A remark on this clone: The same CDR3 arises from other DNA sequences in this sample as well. CDR3 sequence reads: CASSPGTGFNQPQHF. CDR3 bases: TGTGCCAGCAGCCCCGGGACAGGGTTCAATCAGCCCCAGCATTTT. This chain links TRBV6-5 with TRBJ1-5, with 9 bases lining up with TRBD1. J was trimmed by 3 bases and V by 6 bases; bases with no gene match: 6. Looked up from germline, CDR1 is MNHEY and CDR2 is SVGAGI. This CDR3 has 15 residues.

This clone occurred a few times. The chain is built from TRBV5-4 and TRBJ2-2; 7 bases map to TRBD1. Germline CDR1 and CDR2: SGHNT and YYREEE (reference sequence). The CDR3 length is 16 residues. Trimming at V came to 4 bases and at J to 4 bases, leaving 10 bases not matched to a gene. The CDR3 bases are TGTGCCAGCAGCCCCCAGACAGGGTCTAGCACCGGGGAGCTGTTTTTT. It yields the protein CASSPQTGSSTGELFF.

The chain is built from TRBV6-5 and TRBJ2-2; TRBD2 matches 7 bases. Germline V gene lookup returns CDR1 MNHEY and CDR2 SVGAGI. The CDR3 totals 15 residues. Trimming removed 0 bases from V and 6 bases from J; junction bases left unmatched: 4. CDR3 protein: CASSYSMGGSGELFF. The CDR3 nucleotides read TGTGCCAGCAGTTACTCGATGGGGGGGTCCGGGGAGCTGTTTTTT.

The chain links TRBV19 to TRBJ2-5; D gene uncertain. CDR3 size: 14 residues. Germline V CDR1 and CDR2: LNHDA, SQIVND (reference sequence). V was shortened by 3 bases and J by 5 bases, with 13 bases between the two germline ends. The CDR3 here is CASSILSSSETQYF. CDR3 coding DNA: TGTGCCAGTAGTATTTTATCTAGTTCGGAGACCCAGTACTTC.

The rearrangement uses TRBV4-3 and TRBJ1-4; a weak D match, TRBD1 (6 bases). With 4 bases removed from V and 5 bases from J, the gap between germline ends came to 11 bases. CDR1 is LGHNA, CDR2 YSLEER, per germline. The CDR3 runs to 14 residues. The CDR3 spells CASSREQGNEKLFF. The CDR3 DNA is TGCGCCAGCAGCCGGGAACAGGGCAATGAAAAACTGTTTTTT.

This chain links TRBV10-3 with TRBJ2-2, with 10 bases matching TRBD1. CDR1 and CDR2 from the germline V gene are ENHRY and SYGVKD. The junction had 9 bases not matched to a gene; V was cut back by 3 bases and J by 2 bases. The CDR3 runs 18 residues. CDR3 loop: CAISEPPGQGKNTGELFF. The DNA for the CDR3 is TGTGCCATCAGTGAACCGCCGGGACAGGGGAAAAACACCGGGGAGCTGTTTTTT.

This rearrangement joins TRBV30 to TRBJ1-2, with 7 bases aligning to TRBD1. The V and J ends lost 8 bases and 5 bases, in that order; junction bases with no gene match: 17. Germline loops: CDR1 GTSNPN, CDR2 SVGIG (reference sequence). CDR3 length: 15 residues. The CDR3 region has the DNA TGTGCCCTAACAGGGGTCGAGGGGACGGTATATGGCTACACCTTC. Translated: CALTGVEGTVYGYTF.

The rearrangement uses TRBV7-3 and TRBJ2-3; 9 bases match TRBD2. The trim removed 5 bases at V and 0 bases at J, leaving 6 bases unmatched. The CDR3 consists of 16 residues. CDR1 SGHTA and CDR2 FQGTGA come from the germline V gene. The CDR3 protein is CASSPGLAPSTDTQYF. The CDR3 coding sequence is TGTGCCAGCAGCCCAGGACTAGCGCCTAGCACAGATACGCAGTATTTT.

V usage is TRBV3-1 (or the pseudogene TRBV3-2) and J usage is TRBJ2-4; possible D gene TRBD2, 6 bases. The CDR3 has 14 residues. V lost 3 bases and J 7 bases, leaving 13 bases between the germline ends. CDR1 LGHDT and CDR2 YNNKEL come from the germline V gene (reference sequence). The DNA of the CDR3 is TGTGCCAGCAGCCACGGGACTTTGCGGAACATTCAGTACTTC. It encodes CASSHGTLRNIQYF.

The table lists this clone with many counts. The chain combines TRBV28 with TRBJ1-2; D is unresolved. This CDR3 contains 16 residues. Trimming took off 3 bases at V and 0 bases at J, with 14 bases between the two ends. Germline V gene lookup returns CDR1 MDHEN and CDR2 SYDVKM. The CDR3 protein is CASSFAGGRSNYGYTF. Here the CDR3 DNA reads TGTGCCAGCAGTTTCGCGGGTGGGCGGTCTAACTATGGCTACACCTTC.

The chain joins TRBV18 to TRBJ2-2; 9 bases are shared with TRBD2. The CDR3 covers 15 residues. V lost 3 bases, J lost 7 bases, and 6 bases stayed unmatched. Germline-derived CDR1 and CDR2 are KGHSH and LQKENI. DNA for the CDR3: TGTGCCAGCTCACCCTCGGGACTAGCTGGCGGGGAGCTGTTTTTT. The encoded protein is CASSPSGLAGGELFF.

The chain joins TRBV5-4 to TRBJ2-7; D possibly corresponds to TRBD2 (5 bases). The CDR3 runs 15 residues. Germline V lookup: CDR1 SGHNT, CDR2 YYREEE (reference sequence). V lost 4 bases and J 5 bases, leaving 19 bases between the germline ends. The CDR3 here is CASSPERFRVHEQYF. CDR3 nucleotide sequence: TGTGCCAGCAGCCCTGAGCGGTTCCGGGTACACGAGCAGTACTTC.

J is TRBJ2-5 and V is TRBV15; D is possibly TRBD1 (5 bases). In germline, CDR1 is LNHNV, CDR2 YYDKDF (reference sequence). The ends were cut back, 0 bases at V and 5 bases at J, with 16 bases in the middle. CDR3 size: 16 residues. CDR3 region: CATSREYKGSTETQYF. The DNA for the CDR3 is TGTGCCACCAGCAGAGAATACAAGGGGTCCACGGAGACCCAGTACTTC. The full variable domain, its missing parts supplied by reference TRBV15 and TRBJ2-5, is DAMVIQNPRYQVTQFGKPVTLSCSQTLNHNVMYWYQQKSSQAPKLLFHYYDKDFNNEADTPDNFQSRRPNTSFCFLDIRSPGLGDTAMYLCATSREYKGSTETQYFGPGTRLLVL.

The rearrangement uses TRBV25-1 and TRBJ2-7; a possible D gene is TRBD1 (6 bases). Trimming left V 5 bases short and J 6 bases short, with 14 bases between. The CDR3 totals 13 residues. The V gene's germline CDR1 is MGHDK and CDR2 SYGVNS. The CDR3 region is CASSTTGTGEQYF. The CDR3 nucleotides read TGTGCCAGCAGTACTACAGGGACGGGCGAGCAGTACTTC.

This CDR3 reads CASSRQPGGAGLENRQYF. The DNA of the CDR3 is TGTGCCAGCAGCCGACAACCCGGGGGGGCGGGACTAGAAAACCGGCAGTACTTC. V gene TRBV6-6 combines with J gene TRBJ2-7; 8 bases line up with TRBD2. This CDR3 has 18 amino acids. Germline CDR1 MNHNY, CDR2 SVGAGI (reference sequence). Trimming took 6 bases from V and 9 from J; bases not matched to a gene: 25.

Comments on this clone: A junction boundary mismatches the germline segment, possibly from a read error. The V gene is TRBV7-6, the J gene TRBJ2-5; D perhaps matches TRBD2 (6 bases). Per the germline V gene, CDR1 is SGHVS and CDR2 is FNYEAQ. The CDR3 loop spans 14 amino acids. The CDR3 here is CASSLAGRGETQYF. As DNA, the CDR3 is TGCGCCAGCAGCTTAGCAGGGCGGGGAGAGACCCAGTACTTC.

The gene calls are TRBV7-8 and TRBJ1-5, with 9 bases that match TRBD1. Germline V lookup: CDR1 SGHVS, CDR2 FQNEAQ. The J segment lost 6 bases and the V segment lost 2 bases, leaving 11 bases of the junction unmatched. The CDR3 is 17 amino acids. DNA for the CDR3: TGTGCCAGCAGCTTAAATGTGGGACAGGGAGGTGGTCAGCCCCAGCATTTT. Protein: CASSLNVGQGGGQPQHF. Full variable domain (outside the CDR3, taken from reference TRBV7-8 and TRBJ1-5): GAGVSQSPRYKVAKRGQDVALRCDPISGHVSLFWYQQALGQGPEFLTYFQNEAQLDKSGLPSDRFFAERPEGSVSTLKIQRTQQEDSAVYLCASSLNVGQGGGQPQHFGDGTRLSIL.

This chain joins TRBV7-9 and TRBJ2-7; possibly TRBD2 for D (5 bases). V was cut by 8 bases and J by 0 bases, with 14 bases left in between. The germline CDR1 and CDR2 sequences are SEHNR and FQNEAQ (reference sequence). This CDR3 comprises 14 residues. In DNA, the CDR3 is TGTGCCAGCTCACGTGAGGGCGGCTCCTACGAGCAGTACTTC. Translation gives CASSREGGSYEQYF.

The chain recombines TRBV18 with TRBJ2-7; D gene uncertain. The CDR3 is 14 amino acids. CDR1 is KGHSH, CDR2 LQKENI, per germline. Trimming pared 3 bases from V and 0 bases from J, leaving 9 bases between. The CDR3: CASSPRVYSYEQYF. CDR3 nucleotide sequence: TGTGCCAGCTCACCGAGAGTTTACTCCTACGAGCAGTACTTC. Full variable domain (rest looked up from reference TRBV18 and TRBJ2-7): NAGVMQNPRHLVRRRGQEARLRCSPMKGHSHVYWYRQLPEEGLKFMVYLQKENIIDESGMPKERFSAEFPKEGPSILRIQQVVRGDSAAYFCASSPRVYSYEQYFGPGTRLTVT.

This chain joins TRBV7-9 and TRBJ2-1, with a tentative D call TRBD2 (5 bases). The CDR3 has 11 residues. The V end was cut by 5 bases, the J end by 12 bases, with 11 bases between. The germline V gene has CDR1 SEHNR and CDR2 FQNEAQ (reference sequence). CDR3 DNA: TGTGCCAGCAGCCCGTCGGCGGGGCAGTTCTTC. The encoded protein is CASSPSAGQFF.

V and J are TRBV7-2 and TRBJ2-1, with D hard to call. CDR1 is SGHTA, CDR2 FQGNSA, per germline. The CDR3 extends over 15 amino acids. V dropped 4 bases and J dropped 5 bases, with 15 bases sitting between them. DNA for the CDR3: TGTGCCAGCAGCTACTTGCTCCCGAGAGACAATGAGCAGTTCTTC. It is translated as CASSYLLPRDNEQFF.